The 29 T cell receptor beta chains below come from one sample, sequenced in a study of long-term antiretroviral therapy in people with HIV. The assay, immunoSEQ v3.0, was run at survey level. Profiled with immunoSEQ multiplex PCR; TCRdb holds only in-frame clones, not every one. The repertoire holds 30,000 to 35,000 clones, with approximately 85% as singletons. Sequencing used unsorted PBMCs, obtained 0.8 years before starting antiretroviral therapy. The receptors stem from a man younger than 35 with HIV.

The chain is built from TRBV7-8 and TRBJ2-7, with 7 bases matching TRBD1. After removal of 5 bases from V and 5 bases from J, the junction contained 12 bases not matched to a gene. The germline V gene encodes CDR1 SGHVS and CDR2 FQNEAQ. The CDR3 is 15 residues long. In nucleotides, the CDR3 is TGTGCCAGCAGCCCCAACCCACAGGGGTGGCACGAGCAGTACTTC. Translated: CASSPNPQGWHEQYF.

The CDR3 region is CASSSSGGTYNEQFF. The DNA of the CDR3 is TGTGCCAGCAGTTCAAGCGGGGGAACCTACAATGAGCAGTTCTTC. V and J are TRBV6-5 and TRBJ2-1, with 8 bases identical to TRBD2. V lost 4 bases and J lost 2; bases outside the gene matches: 4. Germline V gene lookup returns CDR1 MNHEY and CDR2 SVGAGI. The CDR3 length is 15 residues.

This chain connects TRBV19 to TRBJ1-1, with D possibly matching TRBD1 (5 bases). CDR3 length: 12 residues. V gave up 7 bases and J gave up 4 bases, with 10 bases separating them. Germline V gene sequence: CDR1 LNHDA, CDR2 SQIVND (reference sequence). This CDR3 reads CASMGRGTEAFF. CDR3 sequence (DNA): TGTGCCAGTATGGGAAGGGGCACTGAAGCTTTCTTT.

This clone has just one count. This chain uses TRBV25-1 with TRBJ2-3, with D perhaps TRBD2 (5 bases). The CDR3 has 17 residues. CDR1 MGHDK and CDR2 SYGVNS come from the germline V gene. V gave up 0 bases and J gave up 2 bases, with 15 bases separating them. The CDR3 DNA follows: TGTGCCAGCAGTGAATATCTTGGTTTCGGGAACACAGATACGCAGTATTTT. It encodes CASSEYLGFGNTDTQYF.

V and J are TRBV9 and TRBJ1-1; TRBD1 might be the D (6 bases). The V end was cut by 3 bases, the J end by 2 bases, with 14 bases between. CDR3 length equals 15 residues. Germline V gene sequence: CDR1 SGDLS, CDR2 YYNGEE. The CDR3 sequence is CASSGWDTPNTEAFF. CDR3 bases: TGTGCCAGCAGCGGGTGGGACACCCCCAACACTGAAGCTTTCTTT. The full variable domain, with the rest looked up from reference TRBV9 and TRBJ1-1, is DSGVTQTPKHLITATGQRVTLRCSPRSGDLSVYWYQQSLDQGLQFLIQYYNGEERAKGNILERFSAQQFPDLHSELNLSSLELGDSALYFCASSGWDTPNTEAFFGQGTRLTVV.

The CDR3 DNA sequence: TGCAGCGTTCAAGGGGCCACCGGGGAGCTGTTTTTT. It translates to CSVQGATGELFF. The J gene is TRBJ2-2, the V gene TRBV29-1, with a tentative D call TRBD1 (5 bases). The germline CDR1 and CDR2 sequences are SQVTM and ANQGSEA. The CDR3 is 12 amino acids. V was trimmed by 5 bases and J by 4 bases, leaving 8 bases between them.

The table lists this clone with a few counts. V is TRBV5-4 and J is TRBJ1-6; tentative D call: TRBD1 (6 bases). Germline V gives CDR1 SGHNT, CDR2 YYREEE (reference sequence). With 3 bases removed from V and 5 bases from J, the gap between germline ends came to 12 bases. This CDR3 spans 15 amino acids. CDR3 DNA: TGTGCCAGCAGCTCCCCACAGGGAGATAATTCACCCCTCCACTTT. The encoded protein is CASSSPQGDNSPLHF.

The chain couples TRBV6-5 to TRBJ1-5, with D possibly TRBD1 on 6 matching bases. This CDR3 is 15 amino acids long. The V gene's germline CDR1 is MNHEY and CDR2 SVGAGI. V was cut by 5 bases and J by 3 bases, with 14 bases left in between. CDR3 protein: CASSLGGGLNQPQHF. In DNA form, the CDR3 reads TGTGCCAGCAGTCTGGGGGGGGGCCTCAATCAGCCCCAGCATTTT.

The V gene is TRBV9, the J gene TRBJ2-2, with TRBD1 identical over 7 bases. With V trimmed by 0 bases and J by 3 bases, 5 bases remained unmatched. In germline, CDR1 is SGDLS, CDR2 YYNGEE. The CDR3 is 16 amino acids. CDR3 amino acids: CASSVVGGPYTGELFF. DNA of the CDR3: TGTGCCAGCAGCGTAGTAGGGGGCCCCTACACCGGGGAGCTGTTTTTT. The complete variable domain, with remaining parts taken from reference TRBV9 and TRBJ2-2, reads DSGVTQTPKHLITATGQRVTLRCSPRSGDLSVYWYQQSLDQGLQFLIQYYNGEERAKGNILERFSAQQFPDLHSELNLSSLELGDSALYFCASSVVGGPYTGELFFGEGSRLTVL.

As concerns this clone: Distinct nucleotide sequences in the sample also encode this CDR3. The V gene is TRBV6-6, the J gene TRBJ2-6; perhaps TRBD1 as D (6 bases). Germline V lookup: CDR1 MNHNY, CDR2 SVGAGI (reference sequence). V was trimmed by 6 bases and J by 1 base, leaving 10 bases between them. The CDR3 sequence is 15 residues long. CDR3 DNA sequence: TGTGCCAGCAGCTTTACAGGGTCTGGGGCCAACGTCCTGACTTTC. This translates into CASSFTGSGANVLTF.

The chain recombines TRBV5-1 with TRBJ2-6, with 10 bases identical to TRBD1. The V segment lost 4 bases and the J segment 4 bases; nucleotides outside the gene matches: 8. CDR3 length: 17 amino acids. Germline V gene lookup returns CDR1 SGHRS and CDR2 YFSETQ. The CDR3 reads CASSPGTGASGANVLTF. The CDR3 nucleotides read TGCGCCAGCAGCCCGGGGACAGGGGCTTCCGGGGCCAACGTCCTGACTTTC.

This sequence joins TRBV7-3 and TRBJ1-1, with D perhaps TRBD1 (5 bases). The CDR3 loop spans 15 amino acids. The V and J ends lost 2 bases and 0 bases respectively, with 10 bases between them. Germline V gene sequence: CDR1 SGHTA, CDR2 FQGTGA. CDR3 DNA sequence: TGTGCCAGCAGCTTATACCGGGGCCTGAACACTGAAGCTTTCTTT. This codes for CASSLYRGLNTEAFF.

The chain links TRBV7-2 to TRBJ1-2; D not resolved. Trimming left V 5 bases short and J 4 bases short, with 17 bases between. Germline CDR1 SGHTA, CDR2 FQGNSA. The CDR3 spans 15 residues. CDR3 sequence (DNA): TGTGCCAGCAGCCGACCCGGCGAGGCGGGCTATGGCTACACCTTC. Translated: CASSRPGEAGYGYTF.

This clone was seen just once. This chain joins TRBV10-3 and TRBJ2-3; 9 bases are a match to TRBD1. The CDR3 sequence is 17 residues long. CDR1 and CDR2 (germline): ENHRY, SYGVKD. V lost 6 bases and J lost 5; bases outside the gene matches: 15. CDR3 protein: CAISPSRDREAIDTQYF. Written as DNA, the CDR3 is TGTGCCATCAGCCCAAGTCGGGACAGGGAGGCAATAGATACGCAGTATTTT.

The DNA for the CDR3 is TGTGCCAGCAGTACCGGGACAGGGGATCTAGTAGATGGCTACACCTTC. Translation gives CASSTGTGDLVDGYTF. The rearrangement joins TRBV27 to TRBJ1-2, with 10 bases matching TRBD1. The CDR3 is made up of 16 amino acids. CDR1 and CDR2 (germline): MNHEY, SMNVEV (reference sequence). V trimming: 5 bases; J trimming: 6 bases; junction bases outside the gene matches: 12.

The chain recombines TRBV7-9 with TRBJ2-5, with TRBD1 identical over 11 bases. CDR1 and CDR2 (germline): SEHNR, FQNEAQ (reference sequence). The CDR3 consists of 15 residues. The trim removed 3 bases at V and 7 bases at J, leaving 7 bases unmatched. CDR3 sequence: CASSFTPGQGVTQYF. CDR3 coding DNA: TGTGCCAGCAGCTTTACTCCGGGACAGGGGGTGACCCAGTACTTC.

The V gene is TRBV19, the J gene TRBJ2-5; D perhaps matches TRBD1 (6 bases). V lost 3 bases, J lost 4 bases, and 12 bases lay in between. CDR3 size: 14 residues. CDR1 LNHDA and CDR2 SQIVND come from the germline V gene (reference sequence). CDR3 DNA: TGTGCCAGTAGTATCGAGGGGGTTGGAGAGACCCAGTACTTC. Its protein product is CASSIEGVGETQYF.

The chain links TRBV4-1 to TRBJ2-3; possible D gene TRBD1, 5 bases. CDR1 is MGHRA and CDR2 is YSYEKL in the germline V gene. CDR3 size: 19 residues. The V and J ends lost 0 bases and 0 bases respectively, with 19 bases between them. This CDR3 is CASSQDRDSSISSTDTQYF. The CDR3 DNA is TGCGCCAGCAGCCAAGATCGAGACAGTTCAATCTCTAGCACAGATACGCAGTATTTT.

The CDR3: CASRDTVGHEPGTSDEQYF. DNA for the CDR3: TGTGCCAGCAGAGATACTGTAGGACATGAGCCTGGGACTAGCGACGAGCAGTACTTC. The gene calls are TRBV27 and TRBJ2-7, with 10 bases aligning to TRBD2. The junction had 22 bases not matched to a gene; V was cut back by 6 bases and J by 5 bases. CDR3 size: 19 residues. CDR1 MNHEY and CDR2 SMNVEV come from the germline V gene (reference sequence).

The chain is built from TRBV5-1 and TRBJ2-1; no definite D call. V lost 7 bases, J lost 5 bases, and 16 bases lay in between. The CDR3 spans 14 residues. Germline lookup yields CDR1 SGHRS and CDR2 YFSETQ. CDR3 DNA: TGCGCCAGCCAGGACCTGGGGTCCAACAATGAGCAGTTCTTC. Encoded protein: CASQDLGSNNEQFF.

This clone was seen just once. The rearrangement uses TRBV9 and TRBJ2-5; D gene ambiguous. V was trimmed by 0 bases and J by 3 bases, leaving 15 bases between them. The CDR3 spans 16 residues. Germline assignment: CDR1 SGDLS and CDR2 YYNGEE. The CDR3 nucleotides are TGTGCCAGCAGCGTAGTAGCTTCGCCCGCAAAAGAGACCCAGTACTTC. It specifies CASSVVASPAKETQYF.

This clone was counted between two and nine times. V is TRBV2 and J is TRBJ1-1; TRBD1 agrees at 9 bases. V lost 4 bases to trimming and J lost 1 base; unmatched junction nucleotides: 4. Germline V gives CDR1 SNHLY, CDR2 FYNNEI. This CDR3 region has 15 residues. CDR3 sequence: CASSALTGGNTEAFF. CDR3 coding DNA: TGTGCCAGCAGTGCCTTGACAGGGGGGAACACTGAAGCTTTCTTT.

The V gene is TRBV28, the J gene TRBJ2-5; 12 positions agree with TRBD1. The CDR3 extends over 16 amino acids. Looked up from germline, CDR1 is MDHEN and CDR2 is SYDVKM. J lost 6 bases, V lost 6 bases, and 11 bases had no gene match. The CDR3 DNA is TGTGCCAGCAGCCCCGGGACAGGGGGCATCTTGAAGACCCAGTACTTC. It is translated as CASSPGTGGILKTQYF.

V and J are TRBV4-3 and TRBJ2-3; TRBD1 matches 7 bases. J was trimmed by 1 base and V by 1 base; bases with no gene match: 5. The CDR3 runs 16 residues. In germline, CDR1 is LGHNA, CDR2 YSLEER. Here the CDR3 reads CASSQVPGQRTDTQYF. For the CDR3, the DNA is TGCGCCAGCAGCCAAGTACCGGGACAGCGCACAGATACGCAGTATTTT.

V gene TRBV5-6 combines with J gene TRBJ2-1, with 7 bases that match TRBD2. CDR1 is SGHDT, CDR2 YYEEEE, per germline. The CDR3 contains 14 residues. V shed 3 bases and J 1 base; nucleotides not matched to a gene: 1. The chain's CDR3 is CASSSAGSYNEQFF. Written as DNA, the CDR3 is TGTGCCAGCAGCTCAGCGGGGTCCTACAATGAGCAGTTCTTC.

This clone was counted a few times. CDR3 sequence: CASSLISDLYGYTF. Here the CDR3 DNA reads TGTGCCAGCAGCTTGATATCCGACCTCTATGGCTACACCTTC. V and J are TRBV5-6 and TRBJ1-2; D is ambiguous. V was cut by 1 base and J by 4 bases, with 11 bases left in between. Germline CDR1 SGHDT, CDR2 YYEEEE. The CDR3 spans 14 residues.

The chain has TRBV5-1 and TRBJ2-1, with D unresolved. Per the germline V gene, CDR1 is SGHRS and CDR2 is YFSETQ. This CDR3 region has 14 residues. V lost 6 bases and J lost 0, with 10 bases in between. Here the CDR3 DNA reads TGCGCCAGCACTATGTACGGCTCCTACAATGAGCAGTTCTTC. This gives the protein CASTMYGSYNEQFF.

The chain is built from TRBV15 and TRBJ1-4; 7 nucleotides agree with TRBD1. The CDR3 has 17 amino acids. Trimming removed 4 bases from V and 0 bases from J; junction bases left unmatched: 8. CDR1 LNHNV and CDR2 YYDKDF come from the germline V gene (reference sequence). The CDR3 nucleotides read TGTGCCACCAGCATGGGACAGCCTTATGCAACTAATGAAAAACTGTTTTTT. This gives the protein CATSMGQPYATNEKLFF.

The CDR3 spells CASSPGGRETQYF. The CDR3 DNA reads TGTGCCAGCAGCCCGGGAGGGCGGGAGACCCAGTACTTC. The V and J genes are TRBV11-2 and TRBJ2-5; 8 bases line up with TRBD2. CDR1 is SGHAT, CDR2 FQNNGV, per germline. J lost 5 bases, V lost 5 bases, and 4 bases had no gene match. There are 13 residues in the CDR3.